A single sample is the source of the 15 T cell receptor beta chains below, sequenced in a study of shared clonotypes between healthy human individuals. Here immunoSEQ multiplex PCR was the method, and the copy in TCRdb shows in-frame clones only, minus some. The sample contains 1,400,000 or so clones, around 98.5% of which appear only once. The sample comprised naive CD4+ T cells sorted from blood. Stated subset: CD45RA+ positively selected. These receptor sequences come from a man aged 25-45 years in good health.

The chain employs TRBV14 and TRBJ2-5; a weak D match, TRBD1 (5 bases). Germline CDR1 is SGHDN and CDR2 is FVKESK. V lost 0 bases and J lost 5, with 13 bases in between. The CDR3 has 15 residues. The CDR3 loop reads CASSQEPGLIETQYF. The DNA for the CDR3 is TGTGCCAGCAGCCAAGAGCCAGGGTTAATCGAGACCCAGTACTTC.

The genes are TRBV11-2 and TRBJ2-2; weak D call: TRBD2 (6 bases). This CDR3 has 16 amino acids. Germline CDR1 and CDR2: SGHAT and FQNNGV. V lost 5 bases and J 0 bases, leaving 13 bases between the germline ends. The CDR3 loop is CASSGRDQANTGELFF. The CDR3 bases are TGTGCCAGCAGCGGGCGGGACCAAGCGAACACCGGGGAGCTGTTTTTT.

Remarks on this clone: Other DNA sequences in this sample translate to the same CDR3. The chain uses TRBV2 and TRBJ2-5, with D perhaps matching TRBD1 (6 bases). Per germline, CDR1 SNHLY and CDR2 FYNNEI. Trimming removed 5 bases from V and 0 bases from J, with 10 bases in between. This CDR3 contains 14 residues. The CDR3 region has the DNA TGTGCCAGCAGTCCTGGACAGTACCAAGAGACCCAGTACTTC. This gives the protein CASSPGQYQETQYF.

The chain has TRBV9 and TRBJ2-7; 7 bases are a match to TRBD1. The V gene end was trimmed by 4 bases and the J gene end by 3 bases; junction bases not matched to a gene: 4. The germline V gene encodes CDR1 SGDLS and CDR2 YYNGEE. CDR3 size: 13 residues. CDR3 DNA sequence: TGTGCCAGCAGCACCCGACAGGGCTACGAGCAGTACTTC. Translating it yields CASSTRQGYEQYF.

This chain uses TRBV7-9 with TRBJ2-1, with 10 positions matching TRBD2. V shed 5 bases and J 9 bases; nucleotides not matched to a gene: 10. There are 15 residues in the CDR3. Germline lookup yields CDR1 SEHNR and CDR2 FQNEAQ (reference sequence). The DNA for the CDR3 is TGTGCCAGCAGCCCGGGAGCTAGCGGGAGTGTTGAGCAGTTCTTC. Amino acids: CASSPGASGSVEQFF.

The J gene is TRBJ2-2, the V gene TRBV5-6; D uncertain. The CDR3 consists of 16 residues. Trimming stripped 3 bases from V and 1 base from J, with 13 bases between. The germline V gene has CDR1 SGHDT and CDR2 YYEEEE. The CDR3 coding sequence is TGTGCCAGCAGCTCGTTTTCTCACAGGAACACCGGGGAGCTGTTTTTT. As protein: CASSSFSHRNTGELFF.

The rearrangement links TRBV4-1 to TRBJ2-7; 13 positions match TRBD2. The germline V gene has CDR1 MGHRA and CDR2 YSYEKL. The CDR3 consists of 16 residues. With 4 bases clipped from V and 3 bases from J, the junction kept 6 bases outside the gene matches. CDR3: CASSLGLAGAIYEQYF. The CDR3 region has the DNA TGCGCCAGCAGCCTCGGACTAGCGGGAGCTATCTACGAGCAGTACTTC.

A single count supports this clone. The chain joins TRBV7-8 to TRBJ2-7; D possibly corresponds to TRBD2 (6 bases). This CDR3 is 14 amino acids long. CDR1 is SGHVS, CDR2 FQNEAQ, per germline. Trimming cost V 2 bases and J 7 bases, with 15 bases left between them. The CDR3 region has the DNA TGTGCCAGCAGCTTACTCAGCGGTCGGGGGGAGCAGTACTTC. Encoded protein: CASSLLSGRGEQYF.

The chain has TRBV11-3 and TRBJ2-7, with 7 bases fitting TRBD1. Germline V gives CDR1 SGHNT, CDR2 YENEEA. The junction had 10 bases not matched to a gene; V was cut back by 5 bases and J by 3 bases. CDR3 size: 15 residues. CDR3 nucleotides: TGTGCCAGCAGCCCGTCGTGGGGACAGAACTACGAGCAGTACTTC. This encodes CASSPSWGQNYEQYF. The full variable domain, in which reference TRBV11-3 and TRBJ2-7 provide the parts outside the CDR3, is EAGVVQSPRYKIIEKKQPVAFWCNPISGHNTLYWYLQNLGQGPELLIRYENEEAVDDSQLPKDRFSAERLKGVDSTLKIQPAELGDSAVYLCASSPSWGQNYEQYFGPGTRLTVT.

The chain has TRBV10-2 and TRBJ1-1, with D possibly TRBD1 on 6 matching bases. Per the germline V gene, CDR1 is WSHSY and CDR2 is SAAADI. V dropped 0 bases and J dropped 3 bases, with 11 bases sitting between them. CDR3 length: 15 amino acids. The CDR3 DNA follows: TGCGCCAGCAGTGAGTCCCACAGGGATGACACTGAAGCTTTCTTT. Protein sequence: CASSESHRDDTEAFF.

The rearrangement joins TRBV6-1 to TRBJ2-1; 15 bases agree with TRBD2. The J segment lost 9 bases and the V segment lost 6 bases, leaving 3 bases of the junction unmatched. The CDR3 spans 14 residues. Germline CDR1 is MNHNS and CDR2 is SASEGT. The CDR3 sequence: CASRGTSGRFEQFF. DNA for the CDR3: TGTGCCAGCAGGGGGACTAGCGGGAGGTTTGAGCAGTTCTTC.

The gene calls are TRBV5-1 and TRBJ2-1; D remains ambiguous. The CDR3 contains 12 residues. Germline V lookup: CDR1 SGHRS, CDR2 YFSETQ. The V end lost 0 bases, the J end lost 10 bases, and 8 bases lay between the germline ends. The CDR3: CASSLALEEQFF. In DNA, the CDR3 is TGCGCCAGCAGCTTGGCCTTGGAGGAGCAGTTCTTC.

This sequence joins TRBV5-1 and TRBJ2-7; D call uncertain. CDR3 size: 13 residues. The V gene's germline CDR1 is SGHRS and CDR2 YFSETQ. V was shortened by 7 bases and J by 3 bases, with 14 bases between the two germline ends. CDR3 residues: CASAGGRDYEQYF. CDR3 DNA sequence: TGCGCCAGCGCCGGTGGTAGGGACTACGAGCAGTACTTC.

The chain carries TRBV28 and TRBJ2-7, with D possibly matching TRBD2 (6 bases). The V end was cut by 6 bases, the J end by 3 bases, with 12 bases between. The length of the CDR3 is 13 residues. Germline V gene sequence: CDR1 MDHEN, CDR2 SYDVKM. CDR3 loop: CASRPPGSYEQYF. The CDR3 DNA reads TGTGCCAGCAGGCCCCCCGGGAGCTACGAGCAGTACTTC.

J is TRBJ2-5 and V is TRBV7-7, with D perhaps TRBD1 or TRBD2 (6 bases each). V lost 5 bases and J lost 5, with 12 bases in between. The CDR3 has 13 residues. Germline assignment: CDR1 SSHAT and CDR2 FNYEAQ (reference sequence). The CDR3 protein is CASSVSGAETQYF. For the CDR3, the DNA is TGTGCCAGCAGCGTTTCGGGGGCGGAGACCCAGTACTTC.